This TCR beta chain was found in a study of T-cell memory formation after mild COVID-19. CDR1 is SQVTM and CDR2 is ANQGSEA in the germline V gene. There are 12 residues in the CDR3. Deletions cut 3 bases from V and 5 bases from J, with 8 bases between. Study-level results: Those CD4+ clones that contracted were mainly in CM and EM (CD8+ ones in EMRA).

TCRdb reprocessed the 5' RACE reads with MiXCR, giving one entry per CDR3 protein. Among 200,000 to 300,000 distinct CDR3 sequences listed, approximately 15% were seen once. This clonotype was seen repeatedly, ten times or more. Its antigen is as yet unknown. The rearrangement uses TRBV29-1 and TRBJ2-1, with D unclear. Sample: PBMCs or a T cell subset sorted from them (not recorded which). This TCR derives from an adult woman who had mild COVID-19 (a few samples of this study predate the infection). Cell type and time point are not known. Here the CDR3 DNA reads TGCAGCGTTGACAGGCGTAACAATGAGCAGTTCTTC. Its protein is CSVDRRNNEQFF.